This record concerns one T cell receptor beta chain sequence. Antigen: not known. The study ran its PCR with 60 Vbeta and 13 Jbeta primers. Some clones are missing from TCRdb's copy, which holds only in-frame ones; the method was immunoSEQ multiplex PCR. The sample carries about 120,000 clones, over 50% recorded once. Each of the donors was a healthy bone marrow donor. This sample is drawn from a study of cytomegalovirus exposure and HLA in healthy donors. Study-level points and caveats: As a later analysis revealed, the rate of TCR association differed by HLA locus, with DRB1 most and HLA-C fewest.

The CDR3 totals 15 residues. This sequence joins TRBV21-1 and TRBJ1-2; the table names TRBD1, a call not compared with the DNA. TRBV21-1 is a recognized pseudogene. Source material: PBMCs. The TCR sequence derives from a woman between 40 and 55 years old in good health and CMV-seropositive. CDR3 in DNA: TGTGCCAGCACCACCTTAGGGGACAGGGCCTATGGCTACACCTTC. It yields the protein CASTTLGDRAYGYTF.